These 19 T cell receptor beta chains came from one sample sequenced in a study of beta chain features in type 1 diabetes. The entirety of the isolated RNA underwent reverse transcription, so expressed TCRB transcripts were sequenced. Data came from immunoSEQ multiplex PCR; TCRdb stores just in-frame clones and leaves some out. The sample shows 140,000 or so clones, 10% of them seen only once. Input material: naive CD4+ T cells from blood. Receptor source: a man aged 18-30 years in good health.

This clone has only a few counts. The chain recombines TRBV10-3 with TRBJ1-3; a weak D match, TRBD1 (6 bases). CDR3 length: 15 amino acids. Trimming pared 0 bases from V and 6 bases from J, leaving 12 bases between. The germline V gene has CDR1 ENHRY and CDR2 SYGVKD. CDR3 in amino acids: CAISESRTVLNTIYF. CDR3 DNA sequence: TGTGCCATCAGTGAGTCCCGGACAGTCTTAAACACCATATATTTT.

This clone has only a few counts. The rearrangement links TRBV29-1 to TRBJ2-2, with D perhaps TRBD2 (6 bases). Trimming cost V 5 bases and J 5 bases, with 21 bases left between them. Germline assignment: CDR1 SQVTM and CDR2 ANQGSEA. The CDR3 covers 16 residues. CDR3 region: CSVSGLPGRMTGELFF. CDR3 nucleotides: TGCAGCGTTTCGGGCCTCCCGGGGAGGATGACCGGGGAGCTGTTTTTT.

This clone has only a few counts. This chain links TRBV5-1 with TRBJ1-4; 7 bases match TRBD1. The germline gives CDR1 SGHRS, CDR2 YFSETQ. This CDR3 comprises 15 residues. The V segment lost 5 bases and the J segment 4 bases; nucleotides outside the gene matches: 8. In DNA form, the CDR3 reads TGCGCCAGCAGGGGCAGGGGGAACCTTAATGAAAAACTGTTTTTT. It yields the protein CASRGRGNLNEKLFF.

This chain joins TRBV2 and TRBJ1-2, with D unresolved. V was cut by 6 bases and J by 5 bases, with 10 bases left in between. Germline V CDR1 and CDR2: SNHLY, FYNNEI. This CDR3 region has 12 residues. CDR3 sequence reads: CASSSQYYGYTF. In nucleotides, the CDR3 is TGTGCCAGCAGCAGTCAGTATTATGGCTACACCTTC.

V is TRBV28 and J is TRBJ1-5, with D unclear. The CDR3 totals 12 residues. Germline CDR1 and CDR2: MDHEN and SYDVKM. Trimming stripped 6 bases from V and 6 bases from J, with 9 bases between. CDR3 amino acids: CASRVGSQPQHF. In nucleotides, the CDR3 is TGTGCCAGCAGAGTCGGGAGTCAGCCCCAGCATTTT.

Only a few counts were recorded for this clone. The chain carries TRBV9 and TRBJ1-6; 11 bases fit TRBD1. CDR1 SGDLS and CDR2 YYNGEE come from the germline V gene. The CDR3 extends over 14 amino acids. V was clipped by 6 bases and J by 9 bases; unmatched bases: 5. Written as DNA, the CDR3 is TGTGCCAGCACCTCCGGACAGGGGGCTTCACCCCTCCACTTT. Translating it yields CASTSGQGASPLHF.

This clone was observed a few times. J is TRBJ1-3 and V is TRBV2; 8 nucleotides line up with TRBD1. The germline gives CDR1 SNHLY, CDR2 FYNNEI. The CDR3 extends over 13 amino acids. V lost 7 bases and J lost 7; bases outside the gene matches: 6. CDR3 sequence: CASTGQGGNTIYF. The CDR3 DNA is TGTGCCAGCACTGGACAGGGCGGGAACACCATATATTTT.

V and J are TRBV7-8 and TRBJ2-7; 8 bases are shared with TRBD1. Trimming removed 5 bases from V and 3 bases from J; junction bases left unmatched: 6. The germline CDR1 and CDR2 sequences are SGHVS and FQNEAQ. The CDR3 is made up of 14 amino acids. CDR3 nucleotide sequence: TGTGCCAGCAGCAAGCGGACAGGGAACTACGAGCAGTACTTC. As protein: CASSKRTGNYEQYF.

V is TRBV7-9 and J is TRBJ2-1; maybe TRBD2 (5 bases). CDR1 is SEHNR, CDR2 FQNEAQ, per germline (reference sequence). V lost 2 bases to trimming and J lost 9 bases, with 14 bases between them. The CDR3 covers 14 residues. Here the CDR3 DNA reads TGTGCCAGCAGCTTACTAGCCCTTTTAGGTGAGCAGTTCTTC. This encodes CASSLLALLGEQFF.

In this sample, this clone turned up a few times. This chain uses TRBV6-1 with TRBJ2-7, with D uncertain. With 4 bases removed from V and 7 bases from J, the gap between germline ends came to 8 bases. Per germline, CDR1 MNHNS and CDR2 SASEGT. This CDR3 is built from 11 residues. CDR3 coding DNA: TGTGCCAGCAGTGTTCACTTTGAGCAGTACTTC. Amino acids: CASSVHFEQYF.

The chain employs TRBV7-2 and TRBJ2-3; no clear D gene. The CDR3 runs to 14 residues. CDR1 is SGHTA, CDR2 FQGNSA, per germline. With 2 bases removed from V and 0 bases from J, the gap between germline ends came to 6 bases. CDR3 sequence reads: CASSLSSSTDTQYF. The CDR3, as DNA: TGTGCCAGCAGCTTAAGCTCGAGCACAGATACGCAGTATTTT.

This clone was detected a few times. The V gene is TRBV5-1, the J gene TRBJ2-7, with 11 bases aligning to TRBD2. V was clipped by 1 base and J by 4 bases; unmatched bases: 4. Germline-derived CDR1 and CDR2 are SGHRS and YFSETQ. The length of the CDR3 is 15 residues. The CDR3 loop reads CASSLSGTSGYEQYF. The CDR3, as DNA: TGCGCCAGCAGCTTGTCGGGGACTAGCGGATACGAGCAGTACTTC. Full variable domain (rest looked up from reference TRBV5-1 and TRBJ2-7): KAGVTQTPRYLIKTRGQQVTLSCSPISGHRSVSWYQQTPGQGLQFLFEYFSETQRNKGNFPGRFSGRQFSNSRSEMNVSTLELGDSALYLCASSLSGTSGYEQYFGPGTRLTVT.

The genes are TRBV19 and TRBJ1-4, with 7 bases matching TRBD1. In germline, CDR1 is LNHDA, CDR2 SQIVND (reference sequence). The CDR3 loop spans 16 amino acids. J was trimmed by 4 bases and V by 5 bases; bases with no gene match: 10. CDR3 sequence: CASSFTRTGDNEKLFF. The CDR3 bases are TGTGCCAGTAGTTTCACCCGGACAGGTGATAATGAAAAACTGTTTTTT.

The chain couples TRBV7-2 to TRBJ2-5; D not resolved. The CDR3 runs to 13 residues. Germline-derived CDR1 and CDR2 are SGHTA and FQGNSA. Trimming left V 3 bases short and J 2 bases short, with 7 bases between. CDR3: CASSLPQQETQYF. Written as DNA, the CDR3 is TGTGCCAGCAGCTTGCCTCAGCAAGAGACCCAGTACTTC.

The chain links TRBV19 to TRBJ1-3; the D is unclear. In germline, CDR1 is LNHDA, CDR2 SQIVND (reference sequence). Trimming took off 7 bases at V and 0 bases at J, with 13 bases between the two ends. The CDR3 consists of 15 residues. This CDR3 reads CASTLGSSSGNTIYF. CDR3 sequence (DNA): TGTGCCAGTACCCTGGGCTCCAGCTCTGGAAACACCATATATTTT.

This clone showed up just a few times. V usage is TRBV19 and J usage is TRBJ1-5, with 10 bases that match TRBD1. This CDR3 has 16 residues. Germline CDR1 and CDR2: LNHDA and SQIVND (reference sequence). V was clipped by 5 bases and J by 3 bases; unmatched bases: 7. CDR3 loop: CASSARTGGINQPQHF. The CDR3 DNA is TGTGCCAGTAGTGCCCGGACAGGGGGGATCAATCAGCCCCAGCATTTT. Full variable domain (rest looked up from reference TRBV19 and TRBJ1-5): DGGITQSPKYLFRKEGQNVTLSCEQNLNHDAMYWYRQDPGQGLRLIYYSQIVNDFQKGDIAEGYSVSREKKESFPLTVTSAQKNPTAFYLCASSARTGGINQPQHFGDGTRLSIL.

This chain uses TRBV7-2 with TRBJ2-1, with 10 bases fitting TRBD2. Losses at the gene ends were 1 base for V and 8 bases for J; bases not matched to a gene: 5. Germline CDR1 and CDR2: SGHTA and FQGNSA. This CDR3 is 15 amino acids long. The CDR3 is CASSLGTSGGDEQFF. Written as DNA, the CDR3 is TGTGCCAGCAGCTTAGGGACTAGCGGAGGAGATGAGCAGTTCTTC.

This clone was counted only a few times. The gene calls are TRBV9 and TRBJ1-6; D may be TRBD1 (5 bases). The length of the CDR3 is 14 residues. Germline-derived CDR1 and CDR2 are SGDLS and YYNGEE. The germline V and J ends were trimmed by 0 bases and 8 bases, with 9 bases remaining between them. The CDR3 here is CASSVEGRDSPLHF. The CDR3 DNA is TGTGCCAGCAGCGTAGAGGGCAGGGATTCACCCCTCCACTTT.

V gene TRBV10-3 combines with J gene TRBJ1-5; perhaps TRBD1 as D (5 bases). The CDR3 is 14 amino acids. Germline lookup yields CDR1 ENHRY and CDR2 SYGVKD. Trimming left V 7 bases short and J 0 bases short, with 10 bases between. This CDR3 is CAIKDDSSNQPQHF. In DNA, the CDR3 is TGTGCCATCAAAGACGACAGTAGCAATCAGCCCCAGCATTTT.